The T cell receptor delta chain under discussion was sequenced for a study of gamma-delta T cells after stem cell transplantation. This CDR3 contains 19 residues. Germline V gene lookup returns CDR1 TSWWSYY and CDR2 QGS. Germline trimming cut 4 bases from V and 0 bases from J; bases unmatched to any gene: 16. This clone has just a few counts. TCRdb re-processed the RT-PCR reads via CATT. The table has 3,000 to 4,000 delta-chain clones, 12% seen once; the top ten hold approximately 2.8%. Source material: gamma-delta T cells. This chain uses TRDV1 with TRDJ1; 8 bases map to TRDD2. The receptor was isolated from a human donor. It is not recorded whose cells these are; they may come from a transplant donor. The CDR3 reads CALGGPLPTRGLYTDKLIF. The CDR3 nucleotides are TGTGCTCTTGGGGGTCCGCTTCCTACCCGGGGGTTATACACCGATAAACTCATCTTT.